These 11 T cell receptor beta chains were all obtained from the same sample, sequenced in a study of Graves' ophthalmopathy and Graves' hyperthyroidism. From RNA, the CDR3 regions of TCR beta chains were amplified and sequenced. RT-PCR in the first round used HTBI primers; a second-round multiplex PCR followed. MiXCR, applied by TCRdb to the multiplex PCR reads, yields one record per CDR3 protein. Here the sample spans more than 550,000 distinct CDR3 sequences, over 40% being singletons. Sequenced: peripheral blood. These receptors were collected from an adult man with Graves' ophthalmopathy.

The gene calls are TRBV24-1 and TRBJ2-5; D unclear. Trimming shortened V by 6 bases and J by 3 bases, and 16 bases separated the two germline ends. CDR3 length: 15 residues. Germline V lookup: CDR1 KGHDR, CDR2 SFDVKD. CDR3 sequence (DNA): TGTGCCACCAGTAACCGGACGGCCAATAAAGAGACCCAGTACTTC. Protein product: CATSNRTANKETQYF.

The table lists this clonotype with many counts. The chain uses TRBV7-9 and TRBJ1-1; D not resolved. This CDR3 is built from 15 residues. CDR1 is SEHNR, CDR2 FQNEAQ, per germline (reference sequence). The V gene lost 5 bases and the J gene lost 1 base, with 14 bases spanning the gap. DNA for the CDR3: TGTGCCAGCAGCCCGACCGGGCCTTGGAACACTGAAGCTTTCTTT. This encodes CASSPTGPWNTEAFF.

This clonotype was seen many times. The rearrangement uses TRBV18 and TRBJ2-7; 8 bases fit TRBD1. The germline CDR1 and CDR2 sequences are KGHSH and LQKENI. The length of the CDR3 is 13 residues. With 4 bases clipped from V and 5 bases from J, the junction kept 4 bases outside the gene matches. The CDR3 loop is CASSLMDRDEQYF. CDR3 coding DNA: TGTGCCAGCTCACTGATGGACAGGGACGAGCAGTACTTC.

This clonotype has ten or more counts. Here the CDR3 DNA reads TGTGCCAGCAGCTCCCCGGCTGGAGCGGGAGGGGAGTACGAGCAGTACTTC. This gives the protein CASSSPAGAGGEYEQYF. This chain uses TRBV7-9 with TRBJ2-7, with 10 bases that match TRBD2. V was pared by 4 bases and J by 4 bases, with 13 bases of the junction left unmatched. The germline CDR1 and CDR2 sequences are SEHNR and FQNEAQ (reference sequence). This CDR3 contains 17 residues.

This clonotype occurred many times. The chain combines TRBV19 with TRBJ1-2; no reliable D call. CDR3 size: 15 residues. V lost 3 bases and J lost 1, with 12 bases in between. Germline loops: CDR1 LNHDA, CDR2 SQIVND (reference sequence). The CDR3 reads CASSIEGSGNYGYTF. Here the CDR3 DNA reads TGTGCCAGTAGTATCGAGGGATCGGGTAACTATGGCTACACCTTC.

J is TRBJ2-7 and V is TRBV20-1; the match to TRBD1 covers 9 bases. The germline CDR1 and CDR2 sequences are DFQATT and SNEGSKA (reference sequence). The CDR3 is 15 residues long. V lost 4 bases, J lost 3 bases, and 10 bases stayed unmatched. The CDR3 loop reads CSANIPGQGIYEQYF. As DNA, the CDR3 is TGCAGTGCTAATATTCCGGGACAGGGAATCTACGAGCAGTACTTC.

The rearrangement joins TRBV3-1 to TRBJ1-1; D not certain. Per germline, CDR1 LGHDT and CDR2 YNNKEL (reference sequence). The CDR3 has 14 residues. V lost 5 bases, J lost 1 base, and 11 bases lay in between. The CDR3 loop is CASSRVQANTEAFF. CDR3 DNA sequence: TGTGCCAGCAGCAGGGTCCAGGCGAACACTGAAGCTTTCTTT. Looking up the rest from reference TRBV3-1 and TRBJ1-1 gives the full variable domain: DTAVSQTPKYLVTQMGNDKSIKCEQNLGHDTMYWYKQDSKKFLKIMFSYNNKELIINETVPNRFSPKSPDKAHLNLHINSLELGDSAVYFCASSRVQANTEAFFGQGTRLTVV.

This chain links TRBV19 with TRBJ1-1; 7 bases align to TRBD1. The CDR3 is made up of 16 amino acids. Germline assignment: CDR1 LNHDA and CDR2 SQIVND (reference sequence). Germline trimming cut 8 bases from V and 5 bases from J; bases unmatched to any gene: 17. The CDR3 region is CASGRKWTGRLTEAFF. In DNA form, the CDR3 reads TGTGCCAGTGGCCGAAAATGGACAGGCCGTTTGACTGAAGCTTTCTTT.

Details on this clonotype: The junction departs from germline at one end; a sequencing error may be responsible. The CDR3 DNA reads TGTGCCAGCAGTGAACAGGGGGCTGGCACAGATACGCAGTATTTT. Its translation is CASSEQGAGTDTQYF. The chain combines TRBV10-3 with TRBJ2-3; 9 bases agree with TRBD1. The CDR3 runs to 15 residues. Germline CDR1 reads ENHRY; CDR2 reads SYGVKD.

Many counts were recorded for this clonotype. The chain couples TRBV25-1 to TRBJ2-7, with D tentatively TRBD2 (6 bases). Between the trimmed V and J ends, which lost 5 bases and 1 base, there was a span of 18 bases. Germline V gives CDR1 MGHDK, CDR2 SYGVNS. CDR3 length equals 16 residues. This chain's CDR3 is CASSYPGAGRSYEQYF. The CDR3 DNA follows: TGTGCCAGCAGTTACCCGGGAGCGGGTCGTTCCTACGAGCAGTACTTC.

About this clonotype itself: This clone may be a read error of a much larger clone one base away. The CDR3 carries no conserved terminal phenylalanine or tryptophan, so it likely arises from a read error. This sequence joins TRBV7-2 and TRBJ2-5, with 8 bases lining up with TRBD1. The CDR3 totals 13 residues. The junction had 5 bases not matched to a gene; V was cut back by 6 bases and J by 5 bases. The germline CDR1 and CDR2 sequences are SGHTA and FQGNSA. In DNA, the CDR3 is TGTGCCAGCAGGACGACAGGGGAGGAGACCCAGTACTTA. The encoded protein is CASRTTGEETQYL.